This T cell receptor beta chain was captured by sequencing in a study of blood T cell repertoires in COVID-19. As for the study in general: The United States, Italy and Spain were the sources of the acute and convalescent COVID-19 samples.

In the authors' workflow: Nucleated cell number was recorded as an estimate derived from reference gene primer amplification. TCRdb's copy holds only in-frame clones and misses some; the assay was immunoSEQ multiplex PCR. V, J and clone size derive from that table, while D and trimming were established from the DNA sequence. This sample has over 200,000 clones; approximately 90% occur once, and the top ten carry approximately 6.2%. V lost 0 bases and J lost 2; bases outside the gene matches: 5. The CDR3 loop spans 16 amino acids. Per the germline V gene, CDR1 is SGHVS and CDR2 is FNYEAQ. This sequence was found in a man between 60 and 70 years old who had recovered from COVID-19. Sequencing was performed on peripheral blood. The chain has TRBV7-6 and TRBJ2-7, with 9 bases lining up with TRBD2. The CDR3 protein is CASSLARSSGAYEQYF. CDR3 nucleotide sequence: TGTGCCAGCAGCTTAGCGCGGTCTAGCGGGGCCTACGAGCAGTACTTC.